This T cell receptor (beta chain) was recorded in a study of breast tumors, draining lymph nodes, adjacent tissues. TCRdb redid the calling of the multiplex PCR reads with MiXCR, one entry per CDR3 protein. The sample holds fewer than 150,000 distinct CDR3 sequences, 21% seen once. The lymph nodes were axillary draining lymph nodes from breast cancer patients. Comment on this clonotype: Its target is unknown.

CDR3 length: 13 amino acids. Germline loops: CDR1 GTSNPN, CDR2 SVGIG (reference sequence). V shed 3 bases, J shed 2 bases, and the junction held 3 bases outside the gene matches. Findings and caveats of the study: Tumor and nontumor repertoires were significantly more similar in luminal-like than in basal-like breast cancer. Data fit most tumor T cells coming from lymph node, expanding in tumor. Data only fit, rather than demonstrated, lymph node origin of most tumor T cells. Tumor repertoires ranked between lymph nodes and nontumor tissue in diversity, with V and J gene preferences.

Source material: axillary lymph node tissue. This chain connects TRBV30 to TRBJ2-7; 8 nucleotides line up with TRBD1. The clonotype comes from a female donor with breast cancer. Some clones in this sample may be carry-over from other donors' samples. This CDR3 reads CAWRDRAAYEQYF. CDR3 DNA: TGTGCCTGGAGGGACAGGGCAGCCTACGAGCAGTACTTC.